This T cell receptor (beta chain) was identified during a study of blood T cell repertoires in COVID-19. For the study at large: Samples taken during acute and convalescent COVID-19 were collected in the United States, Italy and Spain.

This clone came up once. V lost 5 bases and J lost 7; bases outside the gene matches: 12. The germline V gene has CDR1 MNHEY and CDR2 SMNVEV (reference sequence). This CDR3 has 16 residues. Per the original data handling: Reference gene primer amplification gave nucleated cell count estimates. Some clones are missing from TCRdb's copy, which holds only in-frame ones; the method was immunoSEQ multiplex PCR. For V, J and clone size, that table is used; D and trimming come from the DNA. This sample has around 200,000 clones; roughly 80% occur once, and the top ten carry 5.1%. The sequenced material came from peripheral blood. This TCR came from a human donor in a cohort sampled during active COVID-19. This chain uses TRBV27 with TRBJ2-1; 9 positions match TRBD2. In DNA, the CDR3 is TGTGCCAGCAGTCCGTTCGCGGGAGGGCCGAGAAATGAGCAGTTCTTC. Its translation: CASSPFAGGPRNEQFF.